The text below deals with one TCR beta chain. The sample originates from a study of T cell responses to AZD1222 COVID-19 vaccine. Clones were sequenced by immunoSEQ multiplex PCR, and TCRdb holds only the in-frame ones, with some missing. The table lists about 130,000 clones, approximately 91% of them singletons, with over 5% in the top ten. V was pared by 4 bases and J by 1 base, with 11 bases between. Germline values: CDR1 GTSNPN, CDR2 SVGIG (reference sequence). This CDR3 region has 14 residues. This chain joins TRBV30 and TRBJ1-5; possible D gene TRBD1, 5 bases. The receptor was derived from an adult who received the AZD1222 COVID-19 vaccine. Material: peripheral blood, obtained 28 days after the second AZD1222 dose. The CDR3 protein is CAWTRGGSNQPQHF. CDR3 bases: TGTGCCTGGACCCGGGGGGGGAGCAATCAGCCCCAGCATTTT.